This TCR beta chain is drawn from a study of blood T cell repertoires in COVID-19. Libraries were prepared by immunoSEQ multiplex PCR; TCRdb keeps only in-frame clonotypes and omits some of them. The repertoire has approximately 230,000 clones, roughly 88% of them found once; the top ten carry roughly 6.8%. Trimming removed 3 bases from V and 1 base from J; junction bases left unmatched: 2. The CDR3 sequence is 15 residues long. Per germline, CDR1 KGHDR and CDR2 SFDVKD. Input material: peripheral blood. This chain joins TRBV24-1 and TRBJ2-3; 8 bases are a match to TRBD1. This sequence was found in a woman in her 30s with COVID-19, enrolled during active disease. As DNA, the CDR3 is TGTGCCACCAGTGATCAACAGGGGGGCACAGATACGCAGTATTTT. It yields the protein CATSDQQGGTDTQYF.